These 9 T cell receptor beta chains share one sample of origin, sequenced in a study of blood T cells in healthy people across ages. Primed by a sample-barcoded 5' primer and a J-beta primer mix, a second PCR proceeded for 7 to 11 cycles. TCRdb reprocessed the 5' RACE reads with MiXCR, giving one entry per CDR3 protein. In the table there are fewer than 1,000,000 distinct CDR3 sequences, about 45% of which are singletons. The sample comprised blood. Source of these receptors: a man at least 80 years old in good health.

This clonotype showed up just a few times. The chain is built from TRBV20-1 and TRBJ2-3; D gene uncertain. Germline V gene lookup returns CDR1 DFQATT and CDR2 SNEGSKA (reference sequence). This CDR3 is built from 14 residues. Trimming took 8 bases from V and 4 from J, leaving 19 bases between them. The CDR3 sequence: CSPLGPLQSDTQYF. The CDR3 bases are TGCAGTCCCCTGGGCCCTCTTCAGTCAGATACGCAGTATTTT.

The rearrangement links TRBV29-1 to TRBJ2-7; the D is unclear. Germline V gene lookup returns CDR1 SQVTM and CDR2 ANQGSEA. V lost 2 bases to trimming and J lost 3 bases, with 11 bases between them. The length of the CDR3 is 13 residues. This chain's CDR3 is CSVELLGLYEQYF. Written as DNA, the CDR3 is TGCAGCGTTGAACTATTGGGTCTCTACGAGCAGTACTTC.

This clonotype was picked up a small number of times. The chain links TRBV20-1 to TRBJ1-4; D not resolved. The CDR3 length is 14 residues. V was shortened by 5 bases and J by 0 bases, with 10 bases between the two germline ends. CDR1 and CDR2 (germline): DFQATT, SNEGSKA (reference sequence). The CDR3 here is CSAPSSPTNEKLFF. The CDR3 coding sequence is TGCAGTGCTCCCTCCAGCCCAACTAATGAAAAACTGTTTTTT.

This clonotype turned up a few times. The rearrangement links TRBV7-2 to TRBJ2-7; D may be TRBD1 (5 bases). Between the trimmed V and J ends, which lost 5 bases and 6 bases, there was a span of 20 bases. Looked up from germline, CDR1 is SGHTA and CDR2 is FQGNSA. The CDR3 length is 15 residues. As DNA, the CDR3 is TGTGCCAGCAGCCCAGGGCCGGGCCGAGATTCCGAGCAGTACTTC. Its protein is CASSPGPGRDSEQYF.

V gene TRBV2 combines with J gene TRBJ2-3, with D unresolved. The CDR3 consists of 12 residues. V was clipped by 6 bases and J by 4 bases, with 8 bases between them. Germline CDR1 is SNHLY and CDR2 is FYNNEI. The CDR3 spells CASRTSSDTQYF. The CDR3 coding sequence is TGTGCCAGCAGGACTTCTTCAGATACGCAGTATTTT.

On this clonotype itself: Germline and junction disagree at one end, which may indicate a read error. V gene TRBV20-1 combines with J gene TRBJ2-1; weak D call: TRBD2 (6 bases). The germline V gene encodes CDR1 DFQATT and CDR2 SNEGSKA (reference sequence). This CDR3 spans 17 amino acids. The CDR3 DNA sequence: TGCAGTGCTAGAGCTTCTCTAGCGCCTAGCTCCTGCAATGAGCAGTTCTTC. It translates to CSARASLAPSSCNEQFF.

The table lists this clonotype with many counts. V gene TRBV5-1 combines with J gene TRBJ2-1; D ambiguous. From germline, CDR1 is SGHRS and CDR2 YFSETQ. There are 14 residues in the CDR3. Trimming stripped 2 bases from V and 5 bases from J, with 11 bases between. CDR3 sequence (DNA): TGCGCCAGCAGCTTTCGCCCCCGGAACAATGAGCAGTTCTTC. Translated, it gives CASSFRPRNNEQFF.

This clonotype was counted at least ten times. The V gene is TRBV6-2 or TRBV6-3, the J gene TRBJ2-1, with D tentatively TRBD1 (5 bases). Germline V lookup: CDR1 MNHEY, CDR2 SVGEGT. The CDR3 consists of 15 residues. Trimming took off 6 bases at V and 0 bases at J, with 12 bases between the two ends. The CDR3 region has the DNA TGTGCCAGCAGGATGACAGCTCTCTCCTACAATGAGCAGTTCTTC. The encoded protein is CASRMTALSYNEQFF.

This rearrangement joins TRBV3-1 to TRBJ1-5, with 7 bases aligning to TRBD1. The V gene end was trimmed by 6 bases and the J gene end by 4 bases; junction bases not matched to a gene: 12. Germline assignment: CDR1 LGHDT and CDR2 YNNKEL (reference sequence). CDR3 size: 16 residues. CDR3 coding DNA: TGTGCCAGCAGTCGAGGGGGAGGGACAGAGAATCAGCCCCAGCATTTT. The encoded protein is CASSRGGGTENQPQHF.